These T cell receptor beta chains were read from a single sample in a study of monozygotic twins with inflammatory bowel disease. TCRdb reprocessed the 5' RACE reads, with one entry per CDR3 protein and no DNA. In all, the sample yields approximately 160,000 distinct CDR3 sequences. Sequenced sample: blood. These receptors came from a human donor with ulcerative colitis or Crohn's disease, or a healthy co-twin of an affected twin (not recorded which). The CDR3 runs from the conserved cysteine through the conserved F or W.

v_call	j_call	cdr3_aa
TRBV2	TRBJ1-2	CASIRDSYGYTF
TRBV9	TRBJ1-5	CASSVTSNQPQHF
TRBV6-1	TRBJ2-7	CASSEALAGYEQYF
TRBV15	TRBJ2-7	CATSSEASSYEQYF
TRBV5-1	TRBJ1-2	CASSSFGQGEDGYTF
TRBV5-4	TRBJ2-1	CASSPPIAGGRNEQFF
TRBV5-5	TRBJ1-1	CASSSRLGAFF
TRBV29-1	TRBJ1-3	CSVSDTSGNTIDF
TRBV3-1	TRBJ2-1	CASSQRRLARYNEQFF
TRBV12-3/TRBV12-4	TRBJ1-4	CASTRQGVNEKLFF
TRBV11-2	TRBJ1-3	CASSLNRGAGNTIYF
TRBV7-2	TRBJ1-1	CASSPDRGVTAFF
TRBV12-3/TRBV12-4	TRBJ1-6	CASSHTGGSYNSPLHF
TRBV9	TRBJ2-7	CASSHSTGTGNSRPYEQYF
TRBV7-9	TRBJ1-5	CASSRGTGRDQPQHF
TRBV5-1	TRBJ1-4	CASSSIGQGEKLFF
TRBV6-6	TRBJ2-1	CAILQGGRDNEQFF
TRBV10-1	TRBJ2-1	CASSEFREASGRNEQFF
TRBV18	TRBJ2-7	CASSASGQGEYEQYF
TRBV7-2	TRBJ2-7	CASRPTRTVSGEQYF
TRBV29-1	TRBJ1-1	CSVEGTMNTEAFF
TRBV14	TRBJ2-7	CASSRIEGGLRAEQYF
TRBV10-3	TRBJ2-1	CAISVSQLAGSEVSEQFF
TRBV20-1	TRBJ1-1	CSAKPIGQGSVNTEAFF
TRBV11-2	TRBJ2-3	CASSFISQYTQYF
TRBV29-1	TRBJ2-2	CSVVLQGMNGELFF
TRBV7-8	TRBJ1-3	CASSQGFGNTIYF
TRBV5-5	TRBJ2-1	CASSRGLAGATYNEQFF
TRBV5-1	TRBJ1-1	CASSLSRDTEAFF
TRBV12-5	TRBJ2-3	CASGVADTQYF
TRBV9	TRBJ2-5	CASSVTGTGSPETQYF
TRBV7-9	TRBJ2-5	CASSQGLAGETQYF
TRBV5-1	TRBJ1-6	CASSLRAGDSPLHF
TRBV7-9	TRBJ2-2	CASRIAGELFF
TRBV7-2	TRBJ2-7	CASSLDGTSGIYEQYF
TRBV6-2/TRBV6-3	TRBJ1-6	CASNRGWNSPLHF
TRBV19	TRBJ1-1	CASSTTTLSLGEAFF
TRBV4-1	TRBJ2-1	CASSQGSSGSSYNEQFF
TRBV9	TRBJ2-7	CASSVALAGALYEQYF
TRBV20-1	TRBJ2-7	CSARVASGIIYEQYF
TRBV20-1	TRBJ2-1	CSPDSALYNEQFF
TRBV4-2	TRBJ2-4	CASSHVGDKNIQYF
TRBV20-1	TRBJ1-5	CSANVGGGNQPQHF
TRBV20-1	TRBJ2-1	CSARREGTFSYNEQFF
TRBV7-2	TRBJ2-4	CASHQAGVENIQYF
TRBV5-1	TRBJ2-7	CASSLGVSSGRLDEQYF
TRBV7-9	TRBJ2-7	CASSLDGTIYEQYF
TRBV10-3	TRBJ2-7	CAIGADYEQYF
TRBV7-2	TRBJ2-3	CASSRLAASDTQYF
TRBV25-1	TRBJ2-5	CASRQGAFETQYF
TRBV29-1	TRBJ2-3	CSVTTQGLSTDTQYF
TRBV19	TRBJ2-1	CASSIALAGGPSEQFF
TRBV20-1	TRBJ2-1	CSARKPSGRVDNEQFF
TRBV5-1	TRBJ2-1	CASGEGRNNEQFF
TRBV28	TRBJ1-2	CASTVTGQGGYTF
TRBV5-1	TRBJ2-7	CASSLRPVETGVSYEQYF